This TCR beta chain stems from a study of T cells in Graves' hyperthyroidism and ophthalmopathy. The germline V gene encodes CDR1 SEHNR and CDR2 FQNEAQ (reference sequence). J was trimmed by 8 bases and V by 3 bases; bases with no gene match: 10. The length of the CDR3 is 15 residues. RNA transcripts were the template for amplifying TCR beta CDR3 regions. The TCR CDR3 first-round RT-PCR relied on the HTBI primer set. TCRdb recomputed calls from the multiplex PCR reads with MiXCR, one row per CDR3 protein. The data contain 300,000 to 350,000 distinct CDR3 sequences, roughly 17% of them seen just once; the ten biggest clones take up around 34%. For Graves' hyperthyroidism to be stable, ophthalmopathy could not progress within 18 months. It was around 10 ml of fresh peripheral blood that supplied the PBMCs. Whole-study findings and limits: Most clonotypes that expanded in the thyroid above 0.001 also showed up in blood.

The table lists this clonotype with a few counts. Antigen unknown. The gene calls are TRBV7-9 and TRBJ2-1; TRBD2 agrees at 7 bases. This receptor was identified in a man younger than 40 with Graves' hyperthyroidism. The source material was blood. CDR3 coding DNA: TGTGCCAGCAGCTTTGGTTTCCAGCGGGAACATGAGCAGTTCTTC. This codes for CASSFGFQREHEQFF.